This T cell receptor (beta chain) was identified in a study of T-cell memory formation after mild COVID-19. Only a few counts were recorded for this clonotype. TCRdb re-derived calls from the 5' RACE reads in MiXCR, one entry per CDR3 protein. Of some 320,000 distinct CDR3 sequences in the sample, roughly 15% were seen once. Trimming shortened V by 5 bases and J by 0 bases, and 13 bases separated the two germline ends. The CDR3 spans 15 residues. The germline V gene has CDR1 LNHNV and CDR2 YYDKDF (reference sequence). The chain joins TRBV15 to TRBJ1-1; D possibly corresponds to TRBD1 (6 bases). This receptor was obtained from a man aged 18 to 29 who had mild COVID-19 (a few samples of this study predate the infection). Cell type and time point are not known. The sequenced sample consisted of PBMCs or a T cell subset sorted from them (not recorded which). CDR3 bases: TGTGCCACCAGCGGCGGACAGCTTTTGAACACTGAAGCTTTCTTT. Protein: CATSGGQLLNTEAFF.